This T cell receptor (beta chain) was identified during a study of Graves' ophthalmopathy and Graves' hyperthyroidism. The germline V gene encodes CDR1 DFQATT and CDR2 SNEGSKA (reference sequence). This CDR3 comprises 13 residues. Trimming left V 3 bases short and J 6 bases short, with 14 bases between. The study, taken as a whole, reports: A majority of expanded thyroid clonotypes exceeding 0.001 frequency were likewise present in blood.

This clonotype was counted at least ten times. Its specificity is unknown. RNA transcripts yielded amplified TCR beta CDR3 regions. HTBI-primed first-round RT-PCR preceded second-round multiplex PCR. TCRdb processed the multiplex PCR reads anew with MiXCR; each CDR3 protein has one entry. The profile shows 200,000 to 250,000 distinct CDR3 sequences, roughly 21% of them singletons. The chain has TRBV20-1 and TRBJ2-5; D assignment may be TRBD1 or TRBD2 (5 bases each). The clonotype comes from a woman between 45 and 65 years old with Graves' ophthalmopathy. Material: peripheral blood. The CDR3 reads CSARHGARKTQYF. CDR3 DNA sequence: TGCAGTGCTAGGCACGGGGCCCGCAAGACCCAGTACTTC.